These T cell receptor beta chains were read from a single sample in a study of response to subunit inactivated influenza vaccine. A single record per CDR3 protein comes from TCRdb applying MiXCR to the RT-PCR reads. The sample holds a few hundred thousand distinct CDR3 sequences, around 13% seen once. The input for sequencing was PBMCs from blood, taken less than 13 days after vaccination. The source is a man in his fifties who received an inactivated influenza vaccine. CDR3s include the opening cysteine and the closing phenylalanine or tryptophan. D genes are given only for firm matches. The size field is filled for only some rows; it gives once, few, many or a size class.

few | TRBJ2-7 | TRBD1 | TRBV20-1 | TGCAGTGCTTGGGACAGCTCCTACGAGCAGTACTTC | CSAWDSSYEQYF
- | TRBJ2-2 | TRBD2 | TRBV12-3/TRBV12-4 | TGTGCCAGCGGGATAGCGGGAGCCACCGGGGAGCTGTTTTTT | CASGIAGATGELFF
- | TRBJ2-2 | - | TRBV5-1 | TGCGCCAGCAGCTTGAGGGCAGGGAGGAACACCGGGGAGCTGTTTTTT | CASSLRAGRNTGELFF
- | TRBJ2-7 | - | TRBV5-1 | TGCGCCAGCAGATATGGACCGCAGGGGAACGAGCAGTACTTC | CASRYGPQGNEQYF
many | TRBJ2-7 | - | TRBV10-3 | TGTGCCATCAGTGAGCCGCCCGGGACACGGAATACCTACGAGCAGTACTTC | CAISEPPGTRNTYEQYF
- | TRBJ1-5 | TRBD1 | TRBV18 | TGTGCCAGCTCTCGACAGGGAGCCGGGCAGCCCCAGCATTTT | CASSRQGAGQPQHF
few | TRBJ2-7 | TRBD2 | TRBV20-1 | TGCAGTGCTAGAGATCCGTTAGCGGGGGCACCCTACGAGCAGTACTTC | CSARDPLAGAPYEQYF
few | TRBJ2-3 | - | TRBV21-1 | TGTGCCAGCTGCCCCCTTTGCCGGGTCCTGAATACGCAGTATTTT | CASCPLCRVLNTQYF
many | TRBJ2-7 | - | TRBV20-1 | TGCAGTGCTAGAGGGGGGCAGTCCTACGAGCAGTACTTC | CSARGGQSYEQYF
- | TRBJ2-1 | TRBD2 | TRBV7-6 | TGTGCCAGCAGCTTGGCGGGCCTAACTAGCGTCGTGGCTGAGCAGTTCTTC | CASSLAGLTSVVAEQFF
many | TRBJ2-7 | - | TRBV10-3 | TGTGCCATCACCCATGATAGCGGATCCTACGAGCAGTACTTC | CAITHDSGSYEQYF
few | TRBJ2-7 | TRBD2 | TRBV6-1 | TGTGCCAGCAGTGAAGTACGGGGCGCGGGAGACGAGCAGTACTTC | CASSEVRGAGDEQYF
few | TRBJ2-7 | - | TRBV6-1 | TGTGCCAGCAGACCAGGACAGCGATGGGGCTACGAGCAGTACTTC | CASRPGQRWGYEQYF
few | TRBJ1-1 | TRBD1 | TRBV7-2 | TGTGCCAGCAGCGCTAGGGGACAGGGGGCTGGCACTGAAGCTTTCTTT | CASSARGQGAGTEAFF
- | TRBJ2-5 | TRBD2 | TRBV28 | TGTGCCAGCAGTTTCGGGTTAGCGGGAGAGGTATACTACCAAGAGACCCAGTACTTC | CASSFGLAGEVYYQETQYF
few | TRBJ2-3 | TRBD2 | TRBV2 | TGTGCCAGCGGGCAGCGGGGGGGCCTCGGCACGCAGTATTTT | CASGQRGGLGTQYF
- | TRBJ2-6 | - | TRBV5-1 | TGCGCCAGCAGCTTAATTTGGGACTCTGGGGCCAACGTCCTGACTTTC | CASSLIWDSGANVLTF
- | TRBJ1-2 | - | TRBV7-9 | TGTGCCAGCAGCGTAGGATTATTAAGCTATGGCTACACCTTC | CASSVGLLSYGYTF
- | TRBJ2-7 | TRBD1 | TRBV6-1 | TGTGCCAGCAACGGACAGGGTTTATCCTACGAGCAGTACTTC | CASNGQGLSYEQYF
- | TRBJ2-3 | TRBD2 | TRBV12-3/TRBV12-4 | TGTGCCAGCAGTTTTGCGGGAGGTTTAGATACGCAGTATTTT | CASSFAGGLDTQYF
- | TRBJ2-7 | TRBD1 | TRBV20-1 | TGCAGTGCTGACAGGGGTTTCTACGAGCAGTACTTC | CSADRGFYEQYF
few | TRBJ2-6 | - | TRBV7-9 | TGTGCCAGCAGCTTTAGTGGCGGGGTCCTGACTTTC | CASSFSGGVLTF
few | TRBJ2-1 | - | TRBV6-1 | TGTGCCAGCAGAATAAGGGGATTCTACAATGAGCAGTTCTTC | CASRIRGFYNEQFF
few | TRBJ2-2 | - | TRBV12-3/TRBV12-4 | TGTGCCAGCAGTTTTCAGGGGGGTAACACCGGGGAGCTGTTTTTT | CASSFQGGNTGELFF
many | TRBJ2-1 | TRBD2 | TRBV7-2 | TGTGCCAGCAGCTTTGGACTAGCGGGGCAATCCTACAATGAGCAGTTCTTC | CASSFGLAGQSYNEQFF
few | TRBJ2-6 | - | TRBV6-1 | TGTGCCAGCAGGGGACACTCTGGGGCCAACGTCCTGACTTTC | CASRGHSGANVLTF
few | TRBJ2-5 | - | TRBV28 | TGTGCCAGCAGTTCACCGACTGCCAACCAAGAGACCCAGTACTTC | CASSSPTANQETQYF
few | TRBJ2-7 | TRBD1 | TRBV15 | TGTGCCACCAGCAGAGATTGGACAGGGTCTTCCTACGAGCAGTACTTC | CATSRDWTGSSYEQYF
few | TRBJ2-5 | - | TRBV20-1 | TGCAGTGCTCCGCCTGAAATCGACAAAGTAGAGACCCAGTACTTC | CSAPPEIDKVETQYF
few | TRBJ2-7 | - | TRBV5-1 | TGCGCCAGCAGCCCTAAGGGGGGTTACCGAGCCTACGAGCAGTACTTC | CASSPKGGYRAYEQYF
- | TRBJ2-2 | - | TRBV20-1 | TGCAGTGCTAGACTAGCGAGTGGGGGCACCGGGGAGCTGTTTTTT | CSARLASGGTGELFF
- | TRBJ2-2 | TRBD1 | TRBV5-4 | TGTGCCAGCAGATCAGGGGGCACCGGGGAGCTGTTTTTT | CASRSGGTGELFF
- | TRBJ2-3 | - | TRBV7-2 | TGTGCCAGCAGCAGAGGTGTTTACACAGATACGCAGTATTTT | CASSRGVYTDTQYF
few | TRBJ1-2 | - | TRBV20-1 | TGCAGTGCTCCGGGGGGGTCGGCCCGGGTTGGCTACACCTTC | CSAPGGSARVGYTF
- | TRBJ1-5 | - | TRBV3-1 | TGTGCCAGCAGCCAATCCAAGGGGAAGCAGCCCCAGCATTTT | CASSQSKGKQPQHF
- | TRBJ2-1 | TRBD2 | TRBV5-1 | TGCGCCAGCACCCCCCTAGCGGGGGTTGTGGATGAGCAGTTCTTC | CASTPLAGVVDEQFF
- | TRBJ2-1 | - | TRBV9 | TGTGCCAGCAGCAGGCTCGGACGCTATGAGCAGTTCTTC | CASSRLGRYEQFF
many | TRBJ1-4 | - | TRBV20-1 | TGCAGTGCTAGGAAGATTGCGACTAATGAAAAACTGTTTTTT | CSARKIATNEKLFF
few | TRBJ2-5 | - | TRBV14 | TGTGCCAGCAGCCAAGATCTGGGGACCCAAGAGACCCAGTACTTC | CASSQDLGTQETQYF
- | TRBJ2-6 | - | TRBV10-3 | TGTGCCATCCCCGTTGGGGGCGATGGGGCCAACGTCCTGACTTTC | CAIPVGGDGANVLTF
- | TRBJ2-3 | - | TRBV7-9 | TGTGCCAGCAGCTTAATAGGGATACTCGATCGCACAGATACGCAGTATTTT | CASSLIGILDRTDTQYF
- | TRBJ1-1 | - | TRBV20-1 | TGCAGTGCTAGAAGGGGAACCGCTGAAGCTTTCTTT | CSARRGTAEAFF
many | TRBJ2-3 | - | TRBV12-3/TRBV12-4 | TGTGCCAGCAAATTCCAGTCTAGCACAGATACGCAGTATTTT | CASKFQSSTDTQYF
few | TRBJ1-6 | - | TRBV4-3 | TGCGCCAGCAGCCAAGAAGGCTATTCGAGCTCCTATAATTCACCCCTCCACTTT | CASSQEGYSSSYNSPLHF
few | TRBJ2-5 | - | TRBV5-1 | TGCGCCAGCAGCTTGGAGTCGGCCCAAGAGACCCAGTACTTC | CASSLESAQETQYF
many | TRBJ2-7 | - | TRBV20-1 | TGCAACCAACACGAGCAGTACTTC | CNQHEQYF
- | TRBJ2-7 | - | TRBV4-1 | TGCGCCAGCAGCCAAGGAGGGGGCGGGGGAGAATACGAGCAGTACTTC | CASSQGGGGGEYEQYF
many | TRBJ2-7 | - | TRBV11-2 | TGTGCCAGCAGCTTAGTGGGACTGGGGGGTTACGAGCAGTACTTC | CASSLVGLGGYEQYF
many | TRBJ2-3 | - | TRBV15 | TGTGCCACCAGCAGAGATTTTTCGCCACTACTCCGCACAGATACGCAGTATTTT | CATSRDFSPLLRTDTQYF
few | TRBJ2-3 | - | TRBV6-2/TRBV6-3 | TGTGCCAGCAGTAGGGGGGTTGCAGATACGCAGTATTTT | CASSRGVADTQYF
many | TRBJ2-1 | - | TRBV20-1 | TGCAGTGCTAGGGACGATCCCTACAATGAGCAGTTCTTC | CSARDDPYNEQFF
few | TRBJ1-1 | - | TRBV7-8 | TGTGCCAGCAGCTTATATATGGGTAACACTGAAGCTTTCTTT | CASSLYMGNTEAFF
- | TRBJ2-7 | - | TRBV21-1 | TGTGCCAGCAGCCCCAGACTAGCGGGGGGGCTATACGAGCAGTACTTC | CASSPRLAGGLYEQYF
many | TRBJ1-6 | - | TRBV12-3/TRBV12-4 | TGTGCCAGCCAAAGGGCAAATACTAATTCACCCCTCCACTTT | CASQRANTNSPLHF
- | TRBJ2-7 | TRBD2 | TRBV20-1 | TGCAGTGCTAGAGGCCCGGGAGGGGGCTACGAGCAGTACTTC | CSARGPGGGYEQYF
many | TRBJ2-1 | TRBD1 | TRBV25-1 | TGTGCCAGCAGTGGAGGGGACAGGTCCTCCAATGAGCAGTTCTTC | CASSGGDRSSNEQFF
few | TRBJ1-6 | TRBD1 | TRBV4-3 | TGCGCCAGCAGCCAAACTCGACAGGGTAGTTCACCCCTCCACTTT | CASSQTRQGSSPLHF
few | TRBJ2-1 | TRBD1 | TRBV15 | TGTGCCACCAGACTTGGGGACAGGTGGAACAATGAGCAGTTCTTC | CATRLGDRWNNEQFF